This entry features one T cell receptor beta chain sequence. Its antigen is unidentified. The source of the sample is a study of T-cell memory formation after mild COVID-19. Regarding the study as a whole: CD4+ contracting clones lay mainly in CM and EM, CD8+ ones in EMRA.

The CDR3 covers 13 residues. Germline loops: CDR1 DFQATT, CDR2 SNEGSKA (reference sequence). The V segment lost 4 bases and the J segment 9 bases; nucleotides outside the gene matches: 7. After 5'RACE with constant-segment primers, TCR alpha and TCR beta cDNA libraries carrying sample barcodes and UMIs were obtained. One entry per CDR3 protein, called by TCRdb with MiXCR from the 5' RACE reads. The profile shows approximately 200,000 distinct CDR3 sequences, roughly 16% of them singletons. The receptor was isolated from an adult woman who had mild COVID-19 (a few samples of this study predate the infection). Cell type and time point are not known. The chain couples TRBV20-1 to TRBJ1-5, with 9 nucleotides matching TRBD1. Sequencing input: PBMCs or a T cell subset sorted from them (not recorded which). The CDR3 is CSAMDRGIGPQHF. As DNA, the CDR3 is TGCAGTGCTATGGACAGGGGTATCGGGCCCCAGCATTTT.